In this sample, the clone carrying this T cell receptor (beta chain) is medium-sized. Its specificity is not known. The data are from a study of early T cells in non-severe SARS-CoV-2 infection. Study-level findings and limits: Private and CD4 specificities were missed by VDJdb matching, which favored anti-spike CD8 responses.

The CDR3 length is 16 residues. V gave up 5 bases and J gave up 8 bases; unmatched junction bases: 9. Germline CDR1 reads LGHNA; CDR2 reads YSLEER. Unique molecular identifier tags were affixed to discrete cDNA molecules. TCRdb independently ran MiXCR on the 5' RACE reads; one entry per CDR3 protein. The sample lists about 27,000 distinct CDR3 sequences, roughly 4.3% seen once, with roughly an eighth in the top ten. Sequencing was done on a sample of whole blood. This TCR came from an adult who was a healthcare worker with PCR-confirmed SARS-CoV-2 infection or an uninfected control (not recorded which). This rearrangement joins TRBV4-3 to TRBJ2-1; 13 bases line up with TRBD2. CDR3 protein: CASSARLAGGQDEQFF. DNA of the CDR3: TGCGCCAGCAGCGCCCGACTAGCGGGGGGTCAGGATGAGCAGTTCTTC.